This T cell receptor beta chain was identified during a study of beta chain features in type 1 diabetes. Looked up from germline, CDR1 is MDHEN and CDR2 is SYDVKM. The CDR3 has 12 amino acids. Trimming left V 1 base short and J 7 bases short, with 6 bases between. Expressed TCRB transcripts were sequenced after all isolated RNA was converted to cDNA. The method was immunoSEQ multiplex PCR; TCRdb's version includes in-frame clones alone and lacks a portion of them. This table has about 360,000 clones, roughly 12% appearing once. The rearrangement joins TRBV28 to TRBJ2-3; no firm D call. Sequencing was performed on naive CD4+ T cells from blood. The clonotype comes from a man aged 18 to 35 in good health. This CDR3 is CASSLSANTQYF. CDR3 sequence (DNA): TGTGCCAGCAGTTTATCTGCGAATACGCAGTATTTT.